This record concerns one T cell receptor (beta chain) sequence. From germline, CDR1 is MDHEN and CDR2 SYDVKM. This CDR3 region has 14 residues. Germline trimming cut 3 bases from V and 11 bases from J; bases unmatched to any gene: 11. The sample comes from a study of blood T cells in healthy people across ages. For the second PCR, which ran for roughly 7 to 11 cycles, a sample-barcoded 5' primer and a J-beta primer mix were used. MiXCR was run by TCRdb on the 5' RACE reads, yielding one entry per CDR3 protein. The sample lists about 930,000 distinct CDR3 sequences, 25% to 35% seen once, with roughly 10% in the top ten. The sample was also reused in another study, on T cells of mothers and their children. That work states: A few mothers and their six children, all healthy Caucasians, donated. Normalized overlap was always slightly, never significantly, higher in related than unrelated mother-child pairs.

The sequence derives from a woman between 40 and 50 years old in good health. Source material: blood. This rearrangement joins TRBV28 to TRBJ1-1, with TRBD1 matching over 8 bases. CDR3 amino acids: CASSLVQAGGKAFF. The CDR3, as DNA: TGTGCCAGCAGTTTGGTACAGGCAGGGGGCAAGGCTTTCTTT.